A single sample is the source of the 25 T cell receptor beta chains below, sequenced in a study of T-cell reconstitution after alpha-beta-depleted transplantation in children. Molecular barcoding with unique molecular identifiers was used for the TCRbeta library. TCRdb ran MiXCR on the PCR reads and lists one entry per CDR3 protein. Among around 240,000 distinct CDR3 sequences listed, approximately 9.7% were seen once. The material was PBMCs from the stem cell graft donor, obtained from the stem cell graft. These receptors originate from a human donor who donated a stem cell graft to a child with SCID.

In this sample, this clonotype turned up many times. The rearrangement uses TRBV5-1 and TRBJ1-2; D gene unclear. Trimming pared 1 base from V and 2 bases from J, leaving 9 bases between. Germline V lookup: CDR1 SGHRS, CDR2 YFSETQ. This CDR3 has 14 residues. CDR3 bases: TGCGCCAGCAGCTTGCTCGGGCCAAACTATGGCTACACCTTC. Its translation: CASSLLGPNYGYTF.

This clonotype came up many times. The CDR3 DNA is TGCGCCAGCAGCATGGGGACAGGAGGTAACACCATATATTTT. As protein: CASSMGTGGNTIYF. This chain links TRBV5-1 with TRBJ1-3, with 8 bases that match TRBD1. This CDR3 is built from 14 residues. Germline V gene lookup returns CDR1 SGHRS and CDR2 YFSETQ. The trim removed 4 bases at V and 7 bases at J, leaving 7 bases unmatched.

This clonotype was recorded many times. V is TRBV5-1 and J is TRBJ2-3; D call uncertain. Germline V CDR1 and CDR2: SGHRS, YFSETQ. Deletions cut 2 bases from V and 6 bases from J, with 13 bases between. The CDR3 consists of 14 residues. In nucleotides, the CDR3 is TGCGCCAGCAGCTTTGGTTCTCGTTCCGATACGCAGTATTTT. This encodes CASSFGSRSDTQYF.

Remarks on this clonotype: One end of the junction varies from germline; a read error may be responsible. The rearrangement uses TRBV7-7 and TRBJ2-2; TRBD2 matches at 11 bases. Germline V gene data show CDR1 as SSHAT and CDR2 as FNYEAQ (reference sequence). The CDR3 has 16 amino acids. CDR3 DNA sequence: TGTGCCAGCAGCCCCGCTAGCGGGGGGATCACCGGGGAGCCGTTTTTT. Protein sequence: CASSPASGGITGEPFF.

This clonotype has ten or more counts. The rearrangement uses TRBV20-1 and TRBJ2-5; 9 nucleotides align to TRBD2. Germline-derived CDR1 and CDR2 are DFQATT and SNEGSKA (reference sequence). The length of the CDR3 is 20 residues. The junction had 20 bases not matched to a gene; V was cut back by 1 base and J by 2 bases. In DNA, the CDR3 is TGCAGTGCTAGAGGTGTAGCGGGGGCCGCCACCCCGCACCCTCAAGAGACCCAGTACTTC. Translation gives CSARGVAGAATPHPQETQYF.

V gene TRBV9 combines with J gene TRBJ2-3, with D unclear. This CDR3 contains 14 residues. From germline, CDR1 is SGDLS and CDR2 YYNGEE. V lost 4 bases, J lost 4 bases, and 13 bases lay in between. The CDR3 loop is CASSYLDGADTQYF. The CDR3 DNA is TGTGCCAGCAGCTACTTGGATGGGGCAGATACGCAGTATTTT. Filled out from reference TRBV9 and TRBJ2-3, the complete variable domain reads DSGVTQTPKHLITATGQRVTLRCSPRSGDLSVYWYQQSLDQGLQFLIQYYNGEERAKGNILERFSAQQFPDLHSELNLSSLELGDSALYFCASSYLDGADTQYFGPGTRLTVL.

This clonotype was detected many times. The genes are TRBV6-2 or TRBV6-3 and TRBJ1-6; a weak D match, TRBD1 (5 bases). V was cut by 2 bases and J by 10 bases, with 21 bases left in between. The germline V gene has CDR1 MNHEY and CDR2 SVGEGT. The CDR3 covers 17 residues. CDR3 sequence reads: CASSYQIGPSGRSPLHF. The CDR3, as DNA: TGTGCCAGCAGTTACCAGATAGGACCCTCGGGGCGGTCACCCCTCCACTTT.

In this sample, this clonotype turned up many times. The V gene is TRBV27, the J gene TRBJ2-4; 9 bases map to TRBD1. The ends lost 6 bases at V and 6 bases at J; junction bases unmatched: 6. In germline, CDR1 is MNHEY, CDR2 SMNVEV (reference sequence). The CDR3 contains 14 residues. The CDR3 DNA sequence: TGTGCCAGCAGCGCCCGGGACAGGGTAAACATTCAGTACTTC. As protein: CASSARDRVNIQYF.

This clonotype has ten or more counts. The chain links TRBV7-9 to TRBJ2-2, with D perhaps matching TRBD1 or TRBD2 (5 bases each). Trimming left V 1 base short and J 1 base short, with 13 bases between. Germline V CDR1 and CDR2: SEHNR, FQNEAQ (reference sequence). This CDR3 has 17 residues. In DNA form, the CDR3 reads TGTGCCAGCAGCTTAGGCAATGGGACCTTGAACACCGGGGAGCTGTTTTTT. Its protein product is CASSLGNGTLNTGELFF.

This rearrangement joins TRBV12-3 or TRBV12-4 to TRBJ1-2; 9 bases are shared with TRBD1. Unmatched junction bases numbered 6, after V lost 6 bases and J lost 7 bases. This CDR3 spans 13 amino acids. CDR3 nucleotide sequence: TGTGCCAGCAGCCGAACAGGGGGCGGTGGCTACACCTTC. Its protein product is CASSRTGGGGYTF.

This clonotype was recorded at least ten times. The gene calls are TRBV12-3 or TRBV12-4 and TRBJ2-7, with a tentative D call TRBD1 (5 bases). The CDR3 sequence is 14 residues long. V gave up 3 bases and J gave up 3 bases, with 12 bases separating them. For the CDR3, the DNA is TGTGCCAGCAGTTTCGGGCAGGGAAGCTACGAGCAGTACTTC. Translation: CASSFGQGSYEQYF.

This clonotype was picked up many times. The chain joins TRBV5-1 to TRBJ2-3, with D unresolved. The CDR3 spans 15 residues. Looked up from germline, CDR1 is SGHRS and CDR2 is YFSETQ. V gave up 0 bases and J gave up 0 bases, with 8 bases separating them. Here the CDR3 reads CASSLGSPSTDTQYF. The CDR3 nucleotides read TGCGCCAGCAGCTTGGGTTCCCCTAGCACAGATACGCAGTATTTT.

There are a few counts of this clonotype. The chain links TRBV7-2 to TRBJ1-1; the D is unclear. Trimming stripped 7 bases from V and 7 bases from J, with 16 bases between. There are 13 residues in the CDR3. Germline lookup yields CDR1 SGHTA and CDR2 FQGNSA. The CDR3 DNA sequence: TGTGCCAGCACCAGTTGGGGTTCACTTGAAGCTTTCTTT. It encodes CASTSWGSLEAFF.

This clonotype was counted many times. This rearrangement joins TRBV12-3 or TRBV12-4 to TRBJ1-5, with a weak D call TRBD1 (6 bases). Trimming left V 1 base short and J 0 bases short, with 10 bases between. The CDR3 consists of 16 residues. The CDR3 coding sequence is TGTGCCAGCAGTTTAGGAGGGACAACTAGCAATCAGCCCCAGCATTTT. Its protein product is CASSLGGTTSNQPQHF.

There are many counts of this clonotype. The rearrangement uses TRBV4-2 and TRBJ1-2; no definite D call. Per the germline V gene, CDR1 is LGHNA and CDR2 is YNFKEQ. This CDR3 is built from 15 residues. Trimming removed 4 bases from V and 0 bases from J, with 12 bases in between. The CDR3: CASSRELLANYGYTF. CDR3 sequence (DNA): TGTGCCAGCAGCCGAGAGTTATTAGCTAACTATGGCTACACCTTC.

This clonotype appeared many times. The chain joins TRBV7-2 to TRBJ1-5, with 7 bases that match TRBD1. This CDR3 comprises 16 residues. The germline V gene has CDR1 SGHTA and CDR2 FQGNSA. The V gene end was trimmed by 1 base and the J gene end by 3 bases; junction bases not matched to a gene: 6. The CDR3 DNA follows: TGTGCCAGCAGCTTAGAAAACAGGGGAATCAATCAGCCCCAGCATTTT. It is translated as CASSLENRGINQPQHF. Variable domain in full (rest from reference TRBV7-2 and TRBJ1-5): GAGVSQSPSNKVTEKGKDVELRCDPISGHTALYWYRQSLGQGLEFLIYFQGNSAPDKSGLPSDRFSAERTGGSVSTLTIQRTQQEDSAVYLCASSLENRGINQPQHFGDGTRLSIL.

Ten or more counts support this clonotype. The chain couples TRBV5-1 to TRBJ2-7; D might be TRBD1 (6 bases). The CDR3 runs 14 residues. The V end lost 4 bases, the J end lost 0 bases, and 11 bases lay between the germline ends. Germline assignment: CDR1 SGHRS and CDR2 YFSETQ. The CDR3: CASSIGQSSYEQYF. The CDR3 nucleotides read TGCGCCAGCAGCATCGGACAGAGCTCCTACGAGCAGTACTTC.

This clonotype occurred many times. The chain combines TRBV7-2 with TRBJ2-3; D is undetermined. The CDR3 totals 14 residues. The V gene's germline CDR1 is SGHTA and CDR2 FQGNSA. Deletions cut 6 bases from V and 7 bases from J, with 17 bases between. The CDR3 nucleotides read TGTGCCAGCAGACACCCTTCTGTAATCTATACGCAGTATTTT. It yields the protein CASRHPSVIYTQYF.

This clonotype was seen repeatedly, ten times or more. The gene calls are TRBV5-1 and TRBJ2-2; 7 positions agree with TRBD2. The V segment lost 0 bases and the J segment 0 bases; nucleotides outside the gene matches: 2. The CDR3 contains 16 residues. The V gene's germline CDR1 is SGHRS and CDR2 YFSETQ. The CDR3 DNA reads TGCGCCAGCAGCTTGGATCGGGGGGCGAACACCGGGGAGCTGTTTTTT. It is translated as CASSLDRGANTGELFF.

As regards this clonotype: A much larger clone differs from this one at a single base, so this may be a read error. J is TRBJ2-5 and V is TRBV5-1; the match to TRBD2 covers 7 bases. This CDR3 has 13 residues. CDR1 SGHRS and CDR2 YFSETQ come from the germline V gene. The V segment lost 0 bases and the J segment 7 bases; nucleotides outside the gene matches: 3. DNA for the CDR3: TGCGCCAGCAGCTTGGAGGGAGGGGTGACCCAGTACTTC. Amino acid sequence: CASSLEGGVTQYF.

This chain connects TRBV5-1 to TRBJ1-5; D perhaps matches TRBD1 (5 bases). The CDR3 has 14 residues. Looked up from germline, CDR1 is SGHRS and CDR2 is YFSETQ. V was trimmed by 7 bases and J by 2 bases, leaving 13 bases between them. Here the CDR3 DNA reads TGCGCCAGCTCTCGGGGACCCGGCAATCAGCCCCAGCATTTT. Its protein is CASSRGPGNQPQHF.

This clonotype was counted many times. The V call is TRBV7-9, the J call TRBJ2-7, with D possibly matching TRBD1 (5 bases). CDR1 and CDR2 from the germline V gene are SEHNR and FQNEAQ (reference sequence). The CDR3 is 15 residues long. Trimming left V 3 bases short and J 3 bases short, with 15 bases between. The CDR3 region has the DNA TGTGCCAGCAGCTTCAGCGACAGTCGCTTCTACGAGCAGTACTTC. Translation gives CASSFSDSRFYEQYF.

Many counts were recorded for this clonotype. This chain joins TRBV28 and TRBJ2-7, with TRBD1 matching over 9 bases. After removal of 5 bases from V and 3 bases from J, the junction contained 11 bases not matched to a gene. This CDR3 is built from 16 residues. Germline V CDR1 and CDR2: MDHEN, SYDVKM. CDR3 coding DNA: TGTGCCAGCAGTAAAACAGGGGGCGTCAACTACTACGAGCAGTACTTC. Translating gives CASSKTGGVNYYEQYF.

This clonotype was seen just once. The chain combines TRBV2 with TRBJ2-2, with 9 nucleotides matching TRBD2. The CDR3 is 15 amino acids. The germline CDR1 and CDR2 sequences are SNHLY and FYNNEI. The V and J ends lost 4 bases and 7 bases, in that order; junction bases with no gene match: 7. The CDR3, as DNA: TGTGCCAGCAGTGGACTAGCGGCGGAGGGCGGGGAGCTGTTTTTT. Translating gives CASSGLAAEGGELFF.

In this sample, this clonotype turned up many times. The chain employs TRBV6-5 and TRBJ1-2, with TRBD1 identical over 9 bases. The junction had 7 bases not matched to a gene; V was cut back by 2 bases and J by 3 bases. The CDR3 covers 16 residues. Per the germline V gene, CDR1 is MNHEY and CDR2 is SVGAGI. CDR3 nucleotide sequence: TGTGCCAGCAGTTACCGGACAGGGGCCTACGACTATGGCTACACCTTC. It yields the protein CASSYRTGAYDYGYTF.